A single sample is the source of the 6 T cell receptor beta chains below, sequenced in a study of T cell responses to AZD1222 COVID-19 vaccine. Clones were sequenced by immunoSEQ multiplex PCR, and TCRdb holds only the in-frame ones, with some missing. The sample lists some 150,000 clones, more than 85% occurring once. The sample here was peripheral blood, taken on day 0 of AZD1222 vaccination. The receptors were sampled from an adult in good health.

The chain joins TRBV5-1 to TRBJ2-3; 10 nucleotides match TRBD2. CDR1 is SGHRS and CDR2 is YFSETQ in the germline V gene. The CDR3 spans 14 residues. Germline trimming cut 1 base from V and 5 bases from J; bases unmatched to any gene: 1. The CDR3 DNA reads TGCGCCAGCAGCTTGAGACTAGCGGGAGATACGCAGTATTTT. Protein sequence: CASSLRLAGDTQYF.

The chain couples TRBV14 to TRBJ2-7; tentative D call: TRBD2 (5 bases). Germline V gene lookup returns CDR1 SGHDN and CDR2 FVKESK. The CDR3 is made up of 12 amino acids. V shed 2 bases and J shed 7 bases, with 9 bases lying between them. In nucleotides, the CDR3 is TGTGCCAGCAGCCAATGGGAGAAAGAGCAGTACTTC. Amino acid sequence: CASSQWEKEQYF. Full variable domain (remainder filled in from reference TRBV14 and TRBJ2-7): EAGVTQFPSHSVIEKGQTVTLRCDPISGHDNLYWYRRVMGKEIKFLLHFVKESKQDESGMPNNRFLAERTGGTYSTLKVQPAELEDSGVYFCASSQWEKEQYFGPGTRLTVT.

The chain joins TRBV28 to TRBJ2-3; tentatively, D is TRBD1 (6 bases). This CDR3 is built from 15 residues. The V and J ends lost 5 bases and 4 bases respectively, with 16 bases between them. Germline V gives CDR1 MDHEN, CDR2 SYDVKM. The CDR3 nucleotides read TGTGCCAGCAGTCCCAACAGGGTGCCGGCAGATACGCAGTATTTT. Residues: CASSPNRVPADTQYF.

In this sample, this clone turned up once. This chain joins TRBV10-2 and TRBJ2-1, with 12 nucleotides matching TRBD2. Germline assignment: CDR1 WSHSY and CDR2 SAAADI. The CDR3 is 15 residues long. Trimming took 3 bases from V and 7 from J; bases not matched to a gene: 4. CDR3 sequence (DNA): TGCGCCAGCAGTGAATGGCTAGCGGGAGGGAATGAGCAGTTCTTC. It translates to CASSEWLAGGNEQFF.

The CDR3 here is CASTADLYGYTF. The DNA of the CDR3 is TGTGCCAGTACCGCAGACCTATATGGCTACACCTTC. J is TRBJ1-2 and V is TRBV19, with D uncertain. Germline CDR1 is LNHDA and CDR2 is SQIVND (reference sequence). Trimming removed 7 bases from V and 5 bases from J, with 11 bases in between. The CDR3 covers 12 residues.

The J gene is TRBJ1-4, the V gene TRBV4-2; 9 bases fit TRBD1. This CDR3 contains 15 residues. The junction had 8 bases not matched to a gene; V was cut back by 4 bases and J by 8 bases. Germline-derived CDR1 and CDR2 are LGHNA and YNFKEQ. CDR3 in amino acids: CASSLQQGADEKLFF. CDR3 sequence (DNA): TGTGCCAGCAGCCTTCAACAGGGGGCTGACGAAAAACTGTTTTTT.